Below are 29 T cell receptor beta chains sequenced from a single sample in a study of Tregs in tolerant kidney transplant recipients. The method was immunoSEQ multiplex PCR; TCRdb's version includes in-frame clones alone and lacks a portion of them. There are approximately 15,000 clones in the sample; about four fifths occur only once, and approximately 2% lies in the top ten. The sequencing used Tregs from blood, collected before the transplant. These receptors were collected from a human donor who received a combined kidney and bone marrow transplant.

V and J are TRBV2 and TRBJ2-3; D is uncertain. The CDR3 consists of 13 residues. Germline V gene data show CDR1 as SNHLY and CDR2 as FYNNEI. The V and J ends lost 5 bases and 4 bases respectively, with 10 bases between them. The DNA of the CDR3 is TGTGCCAGCAGTCGGCGGCTGTCAGATACGCAGTATTTT. This codes for CASSRRLSDTQYF.

The chain carries TRBV5-1 and TRBJ1-3; TRBD1 matches 7 bases. The trim removed 7 bases at V and 0 bases at J, leaving 7 bases unmatched. CDR1 is SGHRS, CDR2 YFSETQ, per germline. The CDR3 extends over 15 amino acids. CDR3 sequence: CASRIGGSSGNTIYF. The CDR3 DNA sequence: TGCGCCAGCCGTATAGGGGGCAGCTCTGGAAACACCATATATTTT. The whole variable domain, filled in from reference TRBV5-1 and TRBJ1-3, reads KAGVTQTPRYLIKTRGQQVTLSCSPISGHRSVSWYQQTPGQGLQFLFEYFSETQRNKGNFPGRFSGRQFSNSRSEMNVSTLELGDSALYLCASRIGGSSGNTIYFGEGSWLTVV.

The chain combines TRBV7-9 with TRBJ2-7, with 10 bases identical to TRBD1. J gave up 6 bases and V 1 base, and 0 bases lay outside the gene matches. CDR1 is SEHNR, CDR2 FQNEAQ, per germline (reference sequence). CDR3 length equals 13 residues. CDR3 loop: CASSLGTGGEQYF. The CDR3 bases are TGTGCCAGCAGCTTAGGGACAGGGGGCGAGCAGTACTTC.

This chain uses TRBV27 with TRBJ2-7, with a tentative D call TRBD2 (6 bases). The germline gives CDR1 MNHEY, CDR2 SMNVEV (reference sequence). This CDR3 has 14 residues. Trimming removed 5 bases from V and 6 bases from J, with 17 bases in between. CDR3 loop: CASSPLGLPVEQYF. CDR3 nucleotide sequence: TGTGCCAGCAGTCCCTTGGGACTCCCGGTCGAGCAGTACTTC.

The gene calls are TRBV28 and TRBJ2-7; D remains ambiguous. V was cut by 5 bases and J by 3 bases, with 11 bases left in between. This CDR3 has 13 amino acids. The germline CDR1 and CDR2 sequences are MDHEN and SYDVKM. CDR3 amino acids: CASSLSAYYEQYF. CDR3 DNA: TGTGCCAGCAGTCTATCAGCGTACTACGAGCAGTACTTC. The variable domain in full, completed from reference TRBV28 and TRBJ2-7, reads DVKVTQSSRYLVKRTGEKVFLECVQDMDHENMFWYRQDPGLGLRLIYFSYDVKMKEKGDIPEGYSVSREKKERFSLILESASTNQTSMYLCASSLSAYYEQYFGPGTRLTVT.

CDR3 bases: TGCGCCAGCGGTCCTGGAGATTTGGGAGAAGAAGCTTTCTTT. The encoded protein is CASGPGDLGEEAFF. The rearrangement uses TRBV4-1 and TRBJ1-1; D gene ambiguous. Germline-derived CDR1 and CDR2 are MGHRA and YSYEKL. The CDR3 runs to 14 residues. Trimming removed 8 bases at V and 8 bases at J, with 21 bases between.

The chain uses TRBV5-1 and TRBJ2-3; no definite D call. The ends were cut back, 0 bases at V and 1 base at J, with 3 bases in the middle. Germline CDR1 is SGHRS and CDR2 is YFSETQ. The CDR3 has 13 amino acids. As DNA, the CDR3 is TGCGCCAGCAGCTTGGCGGGCACAGATACGCAGTATTTT. Protein: CASSLAGTDTQYF.

The rearrangement joins TRBV7-9 to TRBJ2-7; 11 bases line up with TRBD1. CDR3 length equals 14 residues. The V gene end was trimmed by 1 base and the J gene end by 8 bases; junction bases not matched to a gene: 4. Germline V gives CDR1 SEHNR, CDR2 FQNEAQ (reference sequence). CDR3 loop: CASSLERTGGKQYF. The CDR3 bases are TGTGCCAGCAGCTTAGAGCGGACAGGGGGCAAGCAGTACTTC. Filled out from reference TRBV7-9 and TRBJ2-7, the complete variable domain reads DTGVSQNPRHKITKRGQNVTFRCDPISEHNRLYWYRQTLGQGPEFLTYFQNEAQLEKSRLLSDRFSAERPKGSFSTLEIQRTEQGDSAMYLCASSLERTGGKQYFGPGTRLTVT.

V and J are TRBV7-2 and TRBJ2-7; 8 bases line up with TRBD2. CDR1 and CDR2 (germline): SGHTA, FQGNSA. The CDR3 has 17 residues. With 5 bases clipped from V and 3 bases from J, the junction kept 15 bases outside the gene matches. The CDR3 nucleotides are TGTGCCAGCAGCGATCCAGGGAAGGGGACTAGAAACTACGAGCAGTACTTC. It encodes CASSDPGKGTRNYEQYF.

This chain links TRBV6-6 with TRBJ2-1; 7 bases align to TRBD2. The junction had 7 bases not matched to a gene; V was cut back by 2 bases and J by 9 bases. The CDR3 sequence is 14 residues long. The germline V gene encodes CDR1 MNHNY and CDR2 SVGAGI (reference sequence). CDR3 DNA: TGTGCCAGCAGTTACCCCGGGGGGAGGATTGAGCAGTTCTTC. It encodes CASSYPGGRIEQFF.

The rearrangement links TRBV5-1 to TRBJ1-3, with TRBD1 as a possible D gene (6 bases). Germline V gene sequence: CDR1 SGHRS, CDR2 YFSETQ. V was trimmed by 2 bases and J by 1 base, leaving 16 bases between them. CDR3 length: 17 amino acids. CDR3 sequence reads: CASSFLTGQMSGNTIYF. The CDR3 nucleotides read TGCGCCAGCAGCTTTTTAACGGGACAAATGTCTGGAAACACCATATATTTT.

This rearrangement joins TRBV19 to TRBJ2-3, with a tentative D call TRBD1 (5 bases). The CDR3 is 13 amino acids. The V gene's germline CDR1 is LNHDA and CDR2 SQIVND (reference sequence). The V end lost 5 bases, the J end lost 4 bases, and 10 bases lay between the germline ends. This CDR3 reads CASSAQGADTQYF. The CDR3 DNA reads TGTGCCAGTAGTGCCCAGGGTGCAGATACGCAGTATTTT.

V gene TRBV7-9 combines with J gene TRBJ1-2, with a tentative D call TRBD1 (5 bases). V lost 5 bases and J 1 base, leaving 8 bases between the germline ends. From germline, CDR1 is SEHNR and CDR2 FQNEAQ (reference sequence). This CDR3 is built from 13 residues. DNA for the CDR3: TGTGCCAGCAGCGTGGGACTTAACTATGGCTACACCTTC. Protein sequence: CASSVGLNYGYTF.

J is TRBJ2-7 and V is TRBV19; the D gene is possibly TRBD1 (5 bases). CDR1 LNHDA and CDR2 SQIVND come from the germline V gene (reference sequence). This CDR3 comprises 14 residues. Trimming removed 4 bases at V and 6 bases at J, with 16 bases between. The CDR3 reads CASSNGRGTSEQYF. The CDR3 DNA follows: TGTGCCAGTAGTAATGGTAGGGGCACCAGCGAGCAGTACTTC.

V is TRBV5-4 and J is TRBJ1-2, with D possibly matching TRBD1 (5 bases). V gave up 0 bases and J gave up 0 bases, with 12 bases separating them. The CDR3 has 16 residues. Germline loops: CDR1 SGHNT, CDR2 YYREEE (reference sequence). The CDR3 region has the DNA TGTGCCAGCAGCTTGGAGGGGCAGGCACCTAACTATGGCTACACCTTC. Residues: CASSLEGQAPNYGYTF.

The chain links TRBV15 to TRBJ1-5; TRBD1 matches 11 bases. Per germline, CDR1 LNHNV and CDR2 YYDKDF (reference sequence). The V gene end was trimmed by 1 base and the J gene end by 6 bases; junction bases not matched to a gene: 5. The CDR3 totals 16 residues. Here the CDR3 reads CATSRGGQGGSQPQHF. The CDR3 DNA sequence: TGTGCCACCAGCAGAGGGGGACAGGGGGGTTCTCAGCCCCAGCATTTT.

The chain is built from TRBV5-1 and TRBJ1-2, with D possibly matching TRBD1 (6 bases). Germline V gives CDR1 SGHRS, CDR2 YFSETQ. The V end was cut by 3 bases, the J end by 4 bases, with 13 bases between. The length of the CDR3 is 14 residues. The CDR3 spells CASSSTGQSYGYTF. Written as DNA, the CDR3 is TGCGCCAGCAGCTCGACCGGACAGAGCTATGGCTACACCTTC.

This sequence joins TRBV9 and TRBJ1-2, with D hard to call. CDR3 size: 14 residues. Trimming shortened V by 0 bases and J by 4 bases, and 10 bases separated the two germline ends. Germline loops: CDR1 SGDLS, CDR2 YYNGEE. The CDR3 DNA is TGTGCCAGCAGCGTAGCTGGTACAGTCTATGGCTACACCTTC. Translated, it gives CASSVAGTVYGYTF.

A few counts support this clone. The chain has TRBV30 and TRBJ1-1; D might be TRBD1 (5 bases). CDR1 GTSNPN and CDR2 SVGIG come from the germline V gene (reference sequence). The CDR3 contains 13 residues. V shed 4 bases and J shed 4 bases, with 13 bases lying between them. The CDR3 is CAWTARRGTEAFF. CDR3 nucleotide sequence: TGTGCCTGGACAGCGAGGAGGGGCACTGAAGCTTTCTTT.

J is TRBJ1-1 and V is TRBV5-5; 7 bases match TRBD1. Trimming cost V 1 base and J 3 bases; bases outside gene matches: 18. The CDR3 consists of 19 residues. CDR1 and CDR2 from the germline V gene are SGHKS and YYEKEE (reference sequence). The CDR3 protein is CASSLNPPQGLIVYTEAFF. The CDR3 bases are TGTGCCAGCAGCTTGAACCCCCCACAGGGGTTGATCGTTTACACTGAAGCTTTCTTT.

This clone was recorded a few times. The rearrangement uses TRBV27 and TRBJ1-5; TRBD1 might be the D (5 bases). The germline V gene encodes CDR1 MNHEY and CDR2 SMNVEV (reference sequence). The CDR3 has 15 residues. The V and J ends lost 3 bases and 7 bases respectively, with 16 bases between them. The CDR3 here is CASSLVTGSGQPQHF. DNA for the CDR3: TGTGCCAGCAGTTTGGTAACAGGCTCAGGGCAGCCCCAGCATTTT.

The V gene is TRBV9, the J gene TRBJ2-3; tentatively, D is TRBD1 (5 bases). Germline assignment: CDR1 SGDLS and CDR2 YYNGEE. V lost 0 bases and J lost 12, with 20 bases in between. This CDR3 contains 15 residues. The CDR3 sequence: CASSVEQGTTLRQYF. The CDR3 DNA is TGTGCCAGCAGCGTAGAGCAGGGAACGACATTACGCCAGTATTTT. Using reference TRBV9 and TRBJ2-3 for the parts outside the CDR3, the full variable domain is DSGVTQTPKHLITATGQRVTLRCSPRSGDLSVYWYQQSLDQGLQFLIQYYNGEERAKGNILERFSAQQFPDLHSELNLSSLELGDSALYFCASSVEQGTTLRQYFGPGTRLTVL.

The genes are TRBV6-1 and TRBJ2-1, with 8 bases that match TRBD2. V lost 6 bases to trimming and J lost 6 bases; unmatched junction nucleotides: 10. CDR3 length: 15 amino acids. Germline V gene lookup returns CDR1 MNHNS and CDR2 SASEGT. This CDR3 is CASRAGLAGPNEQFF. CDR3 nucleotide sequence: TGTGCCAGCAGGGCGGGGCTAGCGGGTCCCAATGAGCAGTTCTTC.

The rearrangement links TRBV10-1 to TRBJ1-4; 8 positions agree with TRBD1. V shed 4 bases and J 6 bases; nucleotides not matched to a gene: 13. Germline V gene sequence: CDR1 WNHNN, CDR2 SYGVQD (reference sequence). CDR3 length equals 17 residues. This chain's CDR3 is CASSAGGAGFGDEKLFF. For the CDR3, the DNA is TGCGCCAGCAGTGCAGGGGGCGCCGGCTTTGGGGATGAAAAACTGTTTTTT.

The chain joins TRBV9 to TRBJ1-6, with D unclear. V was cut by 0 bases and J by 4 bases, with 8 bases left in between. The V gene's germline CDR1 is SGDLS and CDR2 YYNGEE. This CDR3 region has 15 residues. The CDR3 DNA sequence: TGTGCCAGCAGCGTAGCTTACCAGTATAATTCACCCCTCCACTTT. The encoded protein is CASSVAYQYNSPLHF.

This rearrangement joins TRBV27 to TRBJ2-3; D unresolved. The CDR3 spans 13 residues. V gave up 5 bases and J gave up 0 bases, with 6 bases separating them. Germline V gene data show CDR1 as MNHEY and CDR2 as SMNVEV (reference sequence). CDR3 in amino acids: CASSPTSTDTQYF. Here the CDR3 DNA reads TGTGCCAGCAGTCCGACTAGCACAGATACGCAGTATTTT.

This clone was seen a single time. The V call is TRBV25-1, the J call TRBJ2-2; the match to TRBD1 covers 7 bases. Looked up from germline, CDR1 is MGHDK and CDR2 is SYGVNS. This CDR3 has 14 amino acids. Trimming took 3 bases from V and 7 from J; bases not matched to a gene: 5. CDR3 sequence: CASSEQGVGGELFF. The CDR3 DNA reads as TGTGCCAGCAGTGAGCAGGGGGTCGGCGGGGAGCTGTTTTTT. The full variable domain, completed using reference TRBV25-1 and TRBJ2-2, is EADIYQTPRYLVIGTGKKITLECSQTMGHDKMYWYQQDPGMELHLIHYSYGVNSTEKGDLSSESTVSRIRTEHFPLTLESARPSHTSQYLCASSEQGVGGELFFGEGSRLTVL.

This chain connects TRBV28 to TRBJ1-2, with D hard to call. V lost 2 bases and J lost 4, with 14 bases in between. The CDR3 has 15 amino acids. The germline CDR1 and CDR2 sequences are MDHEN and SYDVKM. The CDR3 bases are TGTGCCAGCAGTTTACCCAAAACGAGTGGCTATGGCTACACCTTC. As protein: CASSLPKTSGYGYTF.

This sequence joins TRBV20-1 and TRBJ2-7; D call uncertain. This CDR3 is built from 11 residues. Deletions cut 2 bases from V and 4 bases from J, with 6 bases between. From germline, CDR1 is DFQATT and CDR2 SNEGSKA (reference sequence). CDR3 residues: CSARQSYEQYF. The CDR3 region has the DNA TGCAGTGCTAGACAGTCATACGAGCAGTACTTC.